The 24 T cell receptor beta chains in this list originate from one sample, sequenced in a study of Ad26.COV2.S vaccination and SARS-CoV-2 variants. Clones were sequenced by immunoSEQ multiplex PCR, and TCRdb holds only the in-frame ones, with some missing. The sample comprises 200,000 to 250,000 clones, 88% of which are singletons, and about 11% rests with the top ten. Treatment defined: over 15 received Ad26.COV2.S at low or high dose, single or two shots; 5 received placebo; per-sample allocation not given. Day 63 after the first injection of vaccine or placebo was the sampling time. The sample here was peripheral blood, taken in a trial of Ad26.COV2.S vaccine versus placebo. All receptors come from a person between 18 and 65 years old who received the Ad26.COV2.S COVID-19 vaccine or a placebo.

The V gene is TRBV6-4, the J gene TRBJ2-7; tentative D call: TRBD1 (6 bases). The CDR3 covers 16 residues. Germline assignment: CDR1 MRHNA and CDR2 SNTAGT. V dropped 2 bases and J dropped 3 bases, with 17 bases sitting between them. CDR3 protein: CASSDPDRKPYYEQYF. CDR3 DNA: TGTGCCAGCAGTGACCCCGACAGGAAACCCTACTACGAGCAGTACTTC.

The V call is TRBV21-1, the J call TRBJ1-2; the table's TRBD1 call for D was not verified on the DNA. TRBV21-1 corresponds to a pseudogene. This CDR3 is built from 16 residues. CDR3 bases: TGTGCCAGCAGCAAAAGGGGATTAGATGGGAAGGATGGCTACACCTTC. Translation gives CASSKRGLDGKDGYTF.

J is TRBJ1-2 and V is TRBV24-1; D uncertain. The CDR3 runs 12 residues. Germline CDR1 KGHDR, CDR2 SFDVKD. CDR3 sequence (DNA): TGTGCGATATCGGACGCTTACTATGGCTACACCTTC. Translated: CAISDAYYGYTF.

This chain uses TRBV18 with TRBJ2-1; 8 bases align to TRBD2. Germline assignment: CDR1 KGHSH and CDR2 LQKENI. The CDR3 contains 16 residues. V shed 2 bases and J 1 base; nucleotides not matched to a gene: 4. The chain's CDR3 is CASSPMSGGSYNEQFF. In nucleotides, the CDR3 is TGTGCCAGCTCACCAATGAGCGGGGGTTCCTACAATGAGCAGTTCTTC.

This chain's CDR3 is CASSQDWEGSNNYGYTF. The CDR3 DNA sequence: TGCGCCAGCAGCCAAGATTGGGAGGGGAGCAATAACTATGGCTACACCTTC. This chain joins TRBV4-3 and TRBJ1-2, with TRBD1 as a possible D gene (5 bases). V lost 0 bases, J lost 1 base, and 15 bases lay in between. Germline CDR1 is LGHNA and CDR2 is YSLEER. There are 17 residues in the CDR3.

The chain carries TRBV14 and TRBJ2-7; 9 bases agree with TRBD2. The CDR3 runs 19 residues. Germline values: CDR1 SGHDN, CDR2 FVKESK. The J segment lost 0 bases and the V segment lost 4 bases, leaving 16 bases of the junction unmatched. CDR3 protein: CASSRGEQGPSGASYEQYF. In DNA, the CDR3 is TGTGCCAGCAGCCGCGGAGAGCAGGGTCCTAGCGGGGCCTCCTACGAGCAGTACTTC.

The CDR3 bases are TGTGCCAGCAGCTCCCCTAGCGGGGGGCTCACCTACGAGCAGTACTTC. It specifies CASSSPSGGLTYEQYF. The genes are TRBV5-5 and TRBJ2-7, with 11 nucleotides matching TRBD2. The CDR3 covers 16 residues. Unmatched junction bases numbered 7, after V lost 3 bases and J lost 2 bases. Germline values: CDR1 SGHKS, CDR2 YYEKEE (reference sequence).

V is TRBV28 and J is TRBJ1-2; D unclear. The CDR3 runs to 14 residues. Germline V gene lookup returns CDR1 MDHEN and CDR2 SYDVKM. Between the trimmed V and J ends, which lost 8 bases and 5 bases, there was a span of 18 bases. The CDR3 nucleotides read TGTGCCAGCCGTTCACCGACACCCCCATATGGCTACACCTTC. This sequence encodes CASRSPTPPYGYTF.

The DNA of the CDR3 is TGTGCCAGCAGCCAAGATTTAGCGGGGGGGCCTAAGATCCACAATGAGCAGTTCTTC. Its translation is CASSQDLAGGPKIHNEQFF. The V call is TRBV3-1 (or the pseudogene TRBV3-2), the J call TRBJ2-1, with 11 nucleotides matching TRBD2. The CDR3 is 19 amino acids. CDR1 and CDR2 from the germline V gene are LGHDT and YNNKEL (reference sequence). The V segment lost 0 bases and the J segment 5 bases; nucleotides outside the gene matches: 12.

The V gene is TRBV6-2 or TRBV6-3, the J gene TRBJ1-5, with D perhaps TRBD1 (5 bases). The CDR3 extends over 15 amino acids. Germline V gene sequence: CDR1 MNHEY, CDR2 SVGEGT. Trimming left V 6 bases short and J 0 bases short, with 12 bases between. The CDR3 DNA sequence: TGTGCCAGCAGCCACGGGGACTATAGCAATCAGCCCCAGCATTTT. As protein: CASSHGDYSNQPQHF.

This clone was counted once. This chain links TRBV3-1 (or the pseudogene TRBV3-2) with TRBJ2-5; no definite D call. Trimming stripped 1 base from V and 3 bases from J, with 3 bases between. Germline V gives CDR1 LGHDT, CDR2 YNNKEL (reference sequence). This CDR3 has 12 residues. The CDR3 DNA is TGTGCCAGCAGCCAAGTGAAAGAGACCCAGTACTTC. This gives the protein CASSQVKETQYF.

The chain carries TRBV30 and TRBJ2-1; 8 positions match TRBD2. V shed 1 base, J shed 0 bases, and the junction held 2 bases outside the gene matches. The CDR3 is made up of 15 amino acids. Germline values: CDR1 GTSNPN, CDR2 SVGIG (reference sequence). The CDR3 sequence: CAWSGTSSSYNEQFF. Here the CDR3 DNA reads TGTGCCTGGAGTGGGACTAGCAGCTCCTACAATGAGCAGTTCTTC.

This clone has just a few counts. The CDR3: CASAPRAAGGTEAFF. The CDR3 bases are TGTGCCAGTGCTCCCAGGGCGGCGGGTGGGACTGAAGCTTTCTTT. The chain combines TRBV6-6 with TRBJ1-1; D might be TRBD1 (5 bases). Germline lookup yields CDR1 MNHNY and CDR2 SVGAGI (reference sequence). V was pared by 9 bases and J by 5 bases, with 22 bases between. This CDR3 region has 15 residues.

The chain joins TRBV7-9 to TRBJ2-3; 8 nucleotides line up with TRBD1. V gave up 5 bases and J gave up 3 bases; unmatched junction bases: 7. Per germline, CDR1 SEHNR and CDR2 FQNEAQ (reference sequence). The CDR3 covers 15 residues. The chain's CDR3 is CASSPRTGWTDTQYF. CDR3 coding DNA: TGTGCCAGCAGCCCCCGGACAGGGTGGACAGATACGCAGTATTTT. Supplemented by reference TRBV7-9 and TRBJ2-3, the full variable domain reads DTGVSQNPRHKITKRGQNVTFRCDPISEHNRLYWYRQTLGQGPEFLTYFQNEAQLEKSRLLSDRFSAERPKGSFSTLEIQRTEQGDSAMYLCASSPRTGWTDTQYFGPGTRLTVL.

The V call is TRBV19, the J call TRBJ2-2; D gene ambiguous. V lost 1 base and J 5 bases, leaving 11 bases between the germline ends. In germline, CDR1 is LNHDA, CDR2 SQIVND (reference sequence). There are 15 residues in the CDR3. The CDR3 region is CASSIGLLGTGELFF. CDR3 DNA sequence: TGTGCCAGTAGTATAGGGTTACTTGGGACCGGGGAGCTGTTTTTT. Full variable domain (missing parts from reference TRBV19 and TRBJ2-2): DGGITQSPKYLFRKEGQNVTLSCEQNLNHDAMYWYRQDPGQGLRLIYYSQIVNDFQKGDIAEGYSVSREKKESFPLTVTSAQKNPTAFYLCASSIGLLGTGELFFGEGSRLTVL.

The chain carries TRBV5-1 and TRBJ2-5; unclear D gene. Germline loops: CDR1 SGHRS, CDR2 YFSETQ. The CDR3 has 13 residues. Trimming cost V 5 bases and J 3 bases, with 11 bases left between them. The chain's CDR3 is CASRRDGKETQYF. The CDR3 DNA sequence: TGCGCCAGCAGAAGAGACGGAAAAGAGACCCAGTACTTC.

J is TRBJ2-1 and V is TRBV9, with D perhaps matching TRBD2 (5 bases). Trimming shortened V by 0 bases and J by 9 bases, and 13 bases separated the two germline ends. This CDR3 contains 14 residues. Germline CDR1 reads SGDLS; CDR2 reads YYNGEE. This CDR3 reads CASSVEWTTSEQFF. Written as DNA, the CDR3 is TGTGCCAGCAGCGTAGAATGGACCACTAGTGAGCAGTTCTTC.

The chain is built from TRBV25-1 and TRBJ2-3, with D possibly being TRBD1 (5 bases). This CDR3 region has 15 residues. The V end was cut by 2 bases, the J end by 5 bases, with 14 bases between. Germline V lookup: CDR1 MGHDK, CDR2 SYGVNS. The CDR3 DNA follows: TGTGCCAGCAGTGAAGGGCAGGGTGTTTTAGATACGCAGTATTTT. It specifies CASSEGQGVLDTQYF.

This rearrangement joins TRBV6-5 to TRBJ2-7; the D is unclear. The CDR3 consists of 14 residues. CDR1 is MNHEY, CDR2 SVGAGI, per germline. The germline V and J ends were trimmed by 6 bases and 4 bases, with 16 bases remaining between them. This CDR3 is CASSRDGFGYEQYF. CDR3 coding DNA: TGTGCCAGCAGCCGCGACGGATTCGGGTACGAGCAGTACTTC.

The V gene is TRBV4-3, the J gene TRBJ2-5, with D possibly called TRBD1 or TRBD2 (5 bases each). The CDR3 loop spans 15 amino acids. Trimming removed 4 bases at V and 3 bases at J, with 15 bases between. Germline lookup yields CDR1 LGHNA and CDR2 YSLEER. This chain's CDR3 is CASSPRAYGEETQYF. Written as DNA, the CDR3 is TGCGCCAGCAGCCCCAGGGCCTACGGGGAAGAGACCCAGTACTTC.

The CDR3 nucleotides are TGTGCCAGCAGCTTAGGTTGGGCCAAAAACATTCAGTACTTC. Its protein is CASSLGWAKNIQYF. The rearrangement links TRBV7-2 to TRBJ2-4; no clear D. The CDR3 covers 14 residues. The germline CDR1 and CDR2 sequences are SGHTA and FQGNSA. The V and J ends lost 1 base and 1 base respectively, with 5 bases between them.

CDR3 sequence: CASSLTRQSSYEQYF. The DNA of the CDR3 is TGCGCCAGCAGCTTAACTAGACAGAGCTCCTACGAGCAGTACTTC. The chain couples TRBV5-1 to TRBJ2-7; D might be TRBD1 or TRBD2, each matching 5 bases. Germline CDR1 and CDR2: SGHRS and YFSETQ. Trimming cost V 2 bases and J 0 bases, with 12 bases left between them. The CDR3 contains 15 residues.

This chain uses TRBV7-3 with TRBJ2-2; 8 bases match TRBD1. This CDR3 comprises 16 residues. CDR1 is SGHTA and CDR2 is FQGTGA in the germline V gene. The ends lost 4 bases at V and 4 bases at J; junction bases unmatched: 8. CDR3: CASSSAGGAFTGELFF. The CDR3 DNA is TGTGCCAGCAGCTCCGCAGGGGGCGCGTTCACCGGGGAGCTGTTTTTT.

In its sample, this clone was seen a few times. The V gene is TRBV28, the J gene TRBJ1-6; 8 bases line up with TRBD1. The CDR3 extends over 15 amino acids. The germline CDR1 and CDR2 sequences are MDHEN and SYDVKM. Losses at the gene ends were 6 bases for V and 10 bases for J; bases not matched to a gene: 11. The DNA for the CDR3 is TGTGCCAGCAGCCCCGTAACAGGGGGGGAATCACCCCTCCACTTT. This codes for CASSPVTGGESPLHF.